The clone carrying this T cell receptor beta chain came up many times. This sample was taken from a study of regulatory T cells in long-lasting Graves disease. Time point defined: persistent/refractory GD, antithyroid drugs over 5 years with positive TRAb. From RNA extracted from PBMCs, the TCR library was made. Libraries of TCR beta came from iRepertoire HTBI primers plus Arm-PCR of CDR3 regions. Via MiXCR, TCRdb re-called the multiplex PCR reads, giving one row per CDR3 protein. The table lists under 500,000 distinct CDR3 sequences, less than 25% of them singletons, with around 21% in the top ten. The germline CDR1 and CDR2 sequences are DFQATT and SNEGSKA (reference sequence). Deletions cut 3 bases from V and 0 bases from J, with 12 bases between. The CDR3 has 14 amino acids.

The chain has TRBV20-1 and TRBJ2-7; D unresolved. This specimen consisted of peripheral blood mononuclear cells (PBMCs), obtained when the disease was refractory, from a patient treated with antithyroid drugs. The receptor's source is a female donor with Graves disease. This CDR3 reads CSASWPGVSYEQYF. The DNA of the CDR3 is TGCAGTGCTAGTTGGCCTGGGGTCTCCTACGAGCAGTACTTC.